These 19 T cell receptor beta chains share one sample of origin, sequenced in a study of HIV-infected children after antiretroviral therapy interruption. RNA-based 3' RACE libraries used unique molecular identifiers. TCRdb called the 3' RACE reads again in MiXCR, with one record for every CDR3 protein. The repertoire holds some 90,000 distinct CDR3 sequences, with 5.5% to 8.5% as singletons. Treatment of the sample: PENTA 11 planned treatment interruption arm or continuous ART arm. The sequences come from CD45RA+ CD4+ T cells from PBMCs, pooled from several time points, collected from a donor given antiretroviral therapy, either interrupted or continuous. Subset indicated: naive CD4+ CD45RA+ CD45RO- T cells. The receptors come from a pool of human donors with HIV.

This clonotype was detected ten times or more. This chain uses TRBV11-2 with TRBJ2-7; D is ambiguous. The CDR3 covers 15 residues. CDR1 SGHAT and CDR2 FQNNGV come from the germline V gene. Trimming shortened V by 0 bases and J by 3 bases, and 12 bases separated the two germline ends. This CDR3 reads CASSLDFGPSYEQYF. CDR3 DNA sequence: TGTGCCAGCAGCTTAGATTTCGGACCGAGCTACGAGCAGTACTTC.

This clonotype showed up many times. In DNA, the CDR3 is TGTGCCAGCAGCTTAGCGCAAAGACAGGGCTTTAATGAAAAACTGTTTTTT. Protein sequence: CASSLAQRQGFNEKLFF. This sequence joins TRBV7-9 and TRBJ1-4, with TRBD1 identical over 7 bases. Germline-derived CDR1 and CDR2 are SEHNR and FQNEAQ (reference sequence). V trimming: 0 bases; J trimming: 4 bases; junction bases outside the gene matches: 8. CDR3 size: 17 residues.

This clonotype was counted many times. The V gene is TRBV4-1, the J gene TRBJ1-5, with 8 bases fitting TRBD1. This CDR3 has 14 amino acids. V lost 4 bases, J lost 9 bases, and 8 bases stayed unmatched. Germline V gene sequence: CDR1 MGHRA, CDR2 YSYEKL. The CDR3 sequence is CASSPDDRGGPQHF. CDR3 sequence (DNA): TGCGCCAGCAGCCCAGACGACAGGGGAGGGCCCCAGCATTTT.

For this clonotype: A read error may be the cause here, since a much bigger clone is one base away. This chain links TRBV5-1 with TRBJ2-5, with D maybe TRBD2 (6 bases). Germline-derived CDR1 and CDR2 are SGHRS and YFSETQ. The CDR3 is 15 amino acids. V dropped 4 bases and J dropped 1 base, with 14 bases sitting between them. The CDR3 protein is CASSQRREIQETQYF. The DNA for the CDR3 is TGCGCCAGCAGCCAGCGGAGGGAAATCCAAGAGACCCAGTACTTC.

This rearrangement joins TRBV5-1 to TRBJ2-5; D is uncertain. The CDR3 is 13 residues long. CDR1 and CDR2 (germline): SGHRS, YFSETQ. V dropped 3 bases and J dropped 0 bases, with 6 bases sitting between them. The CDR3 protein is CASSWRNQETQYF. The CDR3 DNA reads TGCGCCAGCAGCTGGAGAAACCAAGAGACCCAGTACTTC.

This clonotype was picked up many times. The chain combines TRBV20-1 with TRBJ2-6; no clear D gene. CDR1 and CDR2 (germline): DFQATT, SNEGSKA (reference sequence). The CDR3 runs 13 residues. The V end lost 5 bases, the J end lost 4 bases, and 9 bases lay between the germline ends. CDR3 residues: CSARTSGANVLTF. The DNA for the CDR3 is TGCAGTGCTCGTACGTCCGGGGCCAACGTCCTGACTTTC.

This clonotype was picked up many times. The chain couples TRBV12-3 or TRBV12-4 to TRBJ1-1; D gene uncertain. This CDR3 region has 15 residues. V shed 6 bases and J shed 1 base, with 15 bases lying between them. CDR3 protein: CASSGKGLRNTEAFF. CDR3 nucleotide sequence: TGTGCCAGCAGCGGGAAAGGACTTCGGAACACTGAAGCTTTCTTT.

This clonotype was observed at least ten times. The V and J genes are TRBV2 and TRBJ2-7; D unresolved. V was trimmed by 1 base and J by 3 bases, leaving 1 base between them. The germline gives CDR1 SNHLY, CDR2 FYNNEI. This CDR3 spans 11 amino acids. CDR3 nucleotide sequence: TGTGCCAGCAGTGAAGTCTACGAGCAGTACTTC. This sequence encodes CASSEVYEQYF. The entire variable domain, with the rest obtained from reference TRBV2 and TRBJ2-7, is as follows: EPEVTQTPSHQVTQMGQEVILRCVPISNHLYFYWYRQILGQKVEFLVSFYNNEISEKSEIFDDQFSVERPDGSNFTLKIRSTKLEDSAMYFCASSEVYEQYFGPGTRLTVT.

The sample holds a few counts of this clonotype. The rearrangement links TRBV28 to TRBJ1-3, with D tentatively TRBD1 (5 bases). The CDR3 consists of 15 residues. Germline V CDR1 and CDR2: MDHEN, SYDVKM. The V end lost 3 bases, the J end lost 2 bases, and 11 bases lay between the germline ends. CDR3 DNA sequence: TGTGCCAGCAGTTTGTCCGCAGGGACTGGAAACACCATATATTTT. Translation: CASSLSAGTGNTIYF.

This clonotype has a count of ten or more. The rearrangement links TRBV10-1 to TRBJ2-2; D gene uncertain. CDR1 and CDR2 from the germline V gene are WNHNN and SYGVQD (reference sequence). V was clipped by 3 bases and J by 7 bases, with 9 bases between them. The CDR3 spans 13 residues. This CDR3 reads CASSDRVDGELFF. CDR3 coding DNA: TGCGCCAGCAGTGACCGGGTAGACGGGGAGCTGTTTTTT.

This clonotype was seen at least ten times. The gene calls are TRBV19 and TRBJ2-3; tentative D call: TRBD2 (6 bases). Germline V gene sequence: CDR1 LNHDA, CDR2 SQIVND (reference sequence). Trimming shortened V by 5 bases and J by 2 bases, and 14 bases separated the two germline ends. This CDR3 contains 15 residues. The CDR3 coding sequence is TGTGCCAGTAGTGGACTACCCCTCACCACAGATACGCAGTATTTT. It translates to CASSGLPLTTDTQYF.

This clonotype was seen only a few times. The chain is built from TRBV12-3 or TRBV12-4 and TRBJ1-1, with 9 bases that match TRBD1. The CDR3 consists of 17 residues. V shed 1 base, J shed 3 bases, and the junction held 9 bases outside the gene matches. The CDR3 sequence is CASSLEFGTGRDTEAFF. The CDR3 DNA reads TGTGCCAGCAGTTTAGAGTTTGGGACAGGGAGGGACACTGAAGCTTTCTTT.

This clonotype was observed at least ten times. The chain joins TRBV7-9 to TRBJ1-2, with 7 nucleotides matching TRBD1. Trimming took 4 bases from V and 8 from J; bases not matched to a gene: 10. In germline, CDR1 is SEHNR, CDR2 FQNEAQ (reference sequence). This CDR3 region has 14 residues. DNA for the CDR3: TGTGCCAGCAGCTACGGGGACAGTCCGAAGGGCTACACCTTC. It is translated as CASSYGDSPKGYTF.

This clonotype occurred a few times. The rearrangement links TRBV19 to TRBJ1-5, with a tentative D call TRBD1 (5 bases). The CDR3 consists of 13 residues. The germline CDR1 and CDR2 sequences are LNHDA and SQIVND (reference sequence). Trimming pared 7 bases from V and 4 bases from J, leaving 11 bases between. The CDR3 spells CASTGPTNQPQHF. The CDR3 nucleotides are TGTGCCAGTACGGGGCCAACTAATCAGCCCCAGCATTTT.

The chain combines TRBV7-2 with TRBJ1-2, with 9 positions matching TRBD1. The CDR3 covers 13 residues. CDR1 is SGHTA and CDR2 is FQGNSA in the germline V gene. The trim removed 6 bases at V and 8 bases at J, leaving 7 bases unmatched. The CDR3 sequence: CASSFRQGGGYTF. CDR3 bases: TGTGCCAGCAGTTTCAGACAGGGGGGCGGCTACACCTTC.

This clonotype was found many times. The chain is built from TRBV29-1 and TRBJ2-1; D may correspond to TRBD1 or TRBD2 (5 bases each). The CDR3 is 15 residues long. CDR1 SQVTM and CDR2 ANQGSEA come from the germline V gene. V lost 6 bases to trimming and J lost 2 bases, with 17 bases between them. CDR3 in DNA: TGCAGCGTCCCTTCGGGGCCCCTTACCTACAATGAGCAGTTCTTC. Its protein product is CSVPSGPLTYNEQFF.

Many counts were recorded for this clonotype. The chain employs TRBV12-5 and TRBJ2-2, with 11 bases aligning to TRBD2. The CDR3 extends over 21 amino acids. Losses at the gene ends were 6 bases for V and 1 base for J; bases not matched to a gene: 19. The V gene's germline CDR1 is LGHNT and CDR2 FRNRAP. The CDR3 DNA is TGTGCTAGTGGGGTGAACAGGGACGGGACTAGCGGTTTGAAGAACACCGGGGAGCTGTTTTTT. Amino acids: CASGVNRDGTSGLKNTGELFF. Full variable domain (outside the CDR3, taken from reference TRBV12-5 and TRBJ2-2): DARVTQTPRHKVTEMGQEVTMRCQPILGHNTVFWYRQTMMQGLELLAYFRNRAPLDDSGMPKDRFSAEMPDATLATLKIQPSEPRDSAVYFCASGVNRDGTSGLKNTGELFFGEGSRLTVL.

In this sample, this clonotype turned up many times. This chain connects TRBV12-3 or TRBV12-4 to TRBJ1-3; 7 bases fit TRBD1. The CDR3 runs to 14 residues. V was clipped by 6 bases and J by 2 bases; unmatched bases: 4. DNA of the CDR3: TGTGCCAGCAGGAATGACAGGGCTGGAAACACCATATATTTT. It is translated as CASRNDRAGNTIYF.

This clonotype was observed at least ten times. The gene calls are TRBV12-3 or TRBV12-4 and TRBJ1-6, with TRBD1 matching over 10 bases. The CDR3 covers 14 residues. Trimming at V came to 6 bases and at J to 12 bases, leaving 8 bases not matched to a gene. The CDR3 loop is CASSLGQGGVPLHF. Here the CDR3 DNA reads TGTGCCAGCAGCCTTGGACAGGGGGGTGTACCCCTCCACTTT.